This is a list of T cell receptor beta chains from one sample in a study of OX40 agonist ivuxolimab in advanced cancers. Measured with immunoSEQ multiplex PCR; TCRdb has only the in-frame clones, and not every one. The repertoire includes 55,000 to 75,000 clones, around 93% of them detected once, and about 4.1% sits in the top ten. This sample comprised CD4+ or CD8+ T cells sorted from blood, obtained in a trial of the OX40 agonist ivuxolimab. The receptors here all came from an adult with an advanced solid tumor such as melanoma, head and neck, liver or kidney cancer. Each CDR3 is given with its conserved first and last residue. Each record gives: V gene, J gene, CDR3 protein.

TRBV27,TRBJ2-3,CASTPWGGRATDTQYF
TRBV19,TRBJ2-1,CASSIDLPLEQFF
TRBV28,TRBJ2-3,CASSLGPNTDTQYF
TRBV28,TRBJ2-5,CASRETGEETQYF
TRBV19,TRBJ2-6,CASRRANVLTF
TRBV7-8,TRBJ2-7,CASSSASGADEQYF
TRBV7-9,TRBJ2-7,CASSLTAYEQYF
TRBV27,TRBJ2-2,CASAGVGTGELFF
TRBV5-1,TRBJ2-1,CASSLGQGRGDEQFF
TRBV9,TRBJ2-2,CASSLTGTSGNTGELFF
TRBV28,TRBJ2-7,CASSFRTGPHEQYF
TRBV7-9,TRBJ2-7,CASSAKGPWGEQYF
TRBV6-5,TRBJ1-1,CASSYYLTGEGTEAFF
TRBV5-1,TRBJ2-7,CASSLVGQGVDEQYF
TRBV11-2,TRBJ2-3,CASSSSGRVDTQYF
TRBV28,TRBJ1-5,CASSTRSPQPQHF
TRBV5-1,TRBJ2-3,CASSFYPGTDTQYF
TRBV6-9,TRBJ2-7,CASSFLGEPYEQYF
TRBV7-2,TRBJ1-2,CASSSRTANYGYTF
TRBV4-2,TRBJ2-5,CASSQGLEAYQETQYF
TRBV28,TRBJ2-3,CASRGSAGGPTSTDTQYF
TRBV7-6,TRBJ2-3,CASSALRLVGTDTQYF